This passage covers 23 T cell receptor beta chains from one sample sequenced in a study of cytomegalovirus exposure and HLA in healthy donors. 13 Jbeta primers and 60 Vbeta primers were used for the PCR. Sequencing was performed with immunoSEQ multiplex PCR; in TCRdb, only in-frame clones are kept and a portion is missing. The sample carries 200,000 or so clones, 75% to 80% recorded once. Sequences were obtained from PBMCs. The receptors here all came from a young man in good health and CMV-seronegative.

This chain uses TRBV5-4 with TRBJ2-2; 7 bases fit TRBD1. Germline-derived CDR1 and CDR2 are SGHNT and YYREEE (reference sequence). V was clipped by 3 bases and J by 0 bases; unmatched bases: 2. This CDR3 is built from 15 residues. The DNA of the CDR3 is TGTGCCAGCAGCTCGACAGGGTCGAACACCGGGGAGCTGTTTTTT. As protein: CASSSTGSNTGELFF.

DNA of the CDR3: TGTGCCAGCGGATTGGGGCCACTGGGGTTATCGAGGGACAATGAGCAGTTCTTC. Its protein product is CASGLGPLGLSRDNEQFF. J is TRBJ2-1 and V is TRBV5-5; D tentatively fits TRBD1 or TRBD2 (5 bases each). Germline V gene lookup returns CDR1 SGHKS and CDR2 YYEKEE (reference sequence). The CDR3 covers 18 residues. Trimming left V 7 bases short and J 5 bases short, with 28 bases between.

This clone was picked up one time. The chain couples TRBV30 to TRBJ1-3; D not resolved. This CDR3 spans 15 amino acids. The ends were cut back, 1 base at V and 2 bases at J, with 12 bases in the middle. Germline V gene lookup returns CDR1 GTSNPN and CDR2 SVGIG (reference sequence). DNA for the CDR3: TGTGCCTGGAGTGCCCCGAGCTACCCTGGAAACACCATATATTTT. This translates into CAWSAPSYPGNTIYF.

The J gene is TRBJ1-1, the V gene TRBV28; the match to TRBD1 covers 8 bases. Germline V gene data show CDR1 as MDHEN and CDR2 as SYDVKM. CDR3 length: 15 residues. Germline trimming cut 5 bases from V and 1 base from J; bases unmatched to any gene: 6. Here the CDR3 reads CASSPQGTGNTEAFF. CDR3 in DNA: TGTGCCAGCAGTCCTCAGGGGACAGGGAACACTGAAGCTTTCTTT.

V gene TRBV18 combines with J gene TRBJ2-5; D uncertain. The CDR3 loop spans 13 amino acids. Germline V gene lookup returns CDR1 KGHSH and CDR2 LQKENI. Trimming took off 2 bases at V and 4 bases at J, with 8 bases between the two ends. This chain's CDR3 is CASSPTESETQYF. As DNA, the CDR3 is TGTGCCAGCTCACCAACCGAGTCAGAGACCCAGTACTTC.

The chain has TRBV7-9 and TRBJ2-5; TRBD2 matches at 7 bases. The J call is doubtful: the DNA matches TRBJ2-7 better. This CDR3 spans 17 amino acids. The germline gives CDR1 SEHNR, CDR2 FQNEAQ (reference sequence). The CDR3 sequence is CASSSLGRGRDLHEQYF. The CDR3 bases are TGTGCCAGCAGCTCTTTAGGCCGAGGGAGGGACCTGCACGAGCAGTACTTC.

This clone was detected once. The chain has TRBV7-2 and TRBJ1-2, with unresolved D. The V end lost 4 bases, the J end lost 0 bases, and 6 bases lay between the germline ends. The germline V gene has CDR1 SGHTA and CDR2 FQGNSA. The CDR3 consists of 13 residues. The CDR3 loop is CASSSGANYGYTF. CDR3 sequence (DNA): TGTGCCAGCAGCTCGGGTGCTAACTATGGCTACACCTTC.

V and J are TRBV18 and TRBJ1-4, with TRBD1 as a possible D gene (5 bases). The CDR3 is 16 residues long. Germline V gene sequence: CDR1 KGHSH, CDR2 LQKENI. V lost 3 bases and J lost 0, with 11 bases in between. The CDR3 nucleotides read TGTGCCAGCTCACCGGTAGACAGTACAACTAATGAAAAACTGTTTTTT. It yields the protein CASSPVDSTTNEKLFF.

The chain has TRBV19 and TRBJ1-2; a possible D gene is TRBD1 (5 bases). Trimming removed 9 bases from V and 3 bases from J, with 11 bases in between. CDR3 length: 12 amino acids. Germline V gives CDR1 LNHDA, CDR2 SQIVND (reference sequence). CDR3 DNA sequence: TGTGCCAGCCAGGACACTTACTATGGCTACACCTTC. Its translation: CASQDTYYGYTF.

The CDR3 sequence: CASRIGGGEGGNTEAFF. The CDR3, as DNA: TGCGCCAGCAGAATTGGAGGGGGCGAAGGAGGAAACACTGAAGCTTTCTTT. The chain couples TRBV5-1 to TRBJ1-1, with 7 positions matching TRBD1. The V segment lost 5 bases and the J segment 2 bases; nucleotides outside the gene matches: 15. Per the germline V gene, CDR1 is SGHRS and CDR2 is YFSETQ. This CDR3 is 17 amino acids long.

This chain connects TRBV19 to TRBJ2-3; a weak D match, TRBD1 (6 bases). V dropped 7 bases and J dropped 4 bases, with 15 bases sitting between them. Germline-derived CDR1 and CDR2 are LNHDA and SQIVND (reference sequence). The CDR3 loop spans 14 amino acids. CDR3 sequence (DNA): TGTGCCAGTAACCTACAGGGAACGGCAGATACGCAGTATTTT. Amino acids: CASNLQGTADTQYF.

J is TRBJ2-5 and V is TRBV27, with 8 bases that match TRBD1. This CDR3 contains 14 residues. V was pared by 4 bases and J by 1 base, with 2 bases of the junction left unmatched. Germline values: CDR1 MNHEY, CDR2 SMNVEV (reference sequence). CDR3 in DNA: TGTGCCAGCAGTTCACAGGGGGTCCAAGAGACCCAGTACTTC. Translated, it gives CASSSQGVQETQYF.

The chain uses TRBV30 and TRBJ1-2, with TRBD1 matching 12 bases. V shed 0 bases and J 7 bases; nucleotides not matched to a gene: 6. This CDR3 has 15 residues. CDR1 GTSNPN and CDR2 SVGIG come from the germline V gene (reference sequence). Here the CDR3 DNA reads TGTGCCTGGAGTGTACTAACGGGACAGGGGGCTGGCTACACCTTC. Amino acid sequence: CAWSVLTGQGAGYTF.

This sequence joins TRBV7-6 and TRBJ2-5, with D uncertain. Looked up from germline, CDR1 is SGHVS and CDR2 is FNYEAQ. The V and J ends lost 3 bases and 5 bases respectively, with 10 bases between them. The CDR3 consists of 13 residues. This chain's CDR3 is CASSFSSRETQYF. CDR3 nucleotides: TGTGCCAGCAGCTTCAGTTCCAGGGAGACCCAGTACTTC.

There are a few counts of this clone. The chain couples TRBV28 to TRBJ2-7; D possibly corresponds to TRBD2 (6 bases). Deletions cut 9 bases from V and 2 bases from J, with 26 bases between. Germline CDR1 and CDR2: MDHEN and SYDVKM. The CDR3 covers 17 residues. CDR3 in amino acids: CASARPRGFPETYEQYF. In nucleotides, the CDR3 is TGTGCCAGTGCGAGGCCGCGGGGTTTCCCGGAAACCTACGAGCAGTACTTC.

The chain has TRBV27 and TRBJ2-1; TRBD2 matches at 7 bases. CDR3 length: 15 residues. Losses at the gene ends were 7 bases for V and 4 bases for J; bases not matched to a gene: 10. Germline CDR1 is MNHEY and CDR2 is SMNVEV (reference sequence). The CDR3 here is CASTPGASGYNEQFF. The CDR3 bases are TGTGCCAGCACCCCCGGTGCTAGCGGATACAATGAGCAGTTCTTC.

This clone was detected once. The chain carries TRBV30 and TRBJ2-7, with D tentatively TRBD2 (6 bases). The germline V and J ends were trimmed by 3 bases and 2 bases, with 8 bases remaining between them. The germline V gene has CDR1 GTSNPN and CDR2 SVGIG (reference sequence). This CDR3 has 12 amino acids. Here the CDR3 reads CAWSRGTYEQYF. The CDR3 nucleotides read TGTGCCTGGAGCCGGGGGACCTACGAGCAGTACTTC.

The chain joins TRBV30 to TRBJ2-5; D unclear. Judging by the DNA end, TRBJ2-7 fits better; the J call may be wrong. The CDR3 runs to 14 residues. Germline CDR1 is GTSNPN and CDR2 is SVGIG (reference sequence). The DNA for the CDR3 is TGTGCCTGGAGTGTACCCCCGTCGAACTACGAGCAGTACTTC. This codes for CAWSVPPSNYEQYF.

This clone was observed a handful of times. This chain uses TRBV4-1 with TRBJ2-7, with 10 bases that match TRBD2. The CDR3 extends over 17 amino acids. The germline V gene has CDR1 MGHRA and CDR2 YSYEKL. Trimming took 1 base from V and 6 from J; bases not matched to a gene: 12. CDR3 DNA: TGCGCCAGCAGCCAAGGGGGGCTAGCGGGAGTTTATGGCGAGCAGTACTTC. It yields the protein CASSQGGLAGVYGEQYF.

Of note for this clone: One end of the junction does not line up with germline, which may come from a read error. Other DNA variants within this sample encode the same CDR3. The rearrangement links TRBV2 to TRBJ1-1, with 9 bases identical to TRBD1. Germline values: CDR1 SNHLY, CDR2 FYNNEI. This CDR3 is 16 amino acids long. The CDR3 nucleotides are TGTGCCAGCAGTGCCAACCCCGGGACAGGGTTCGCTGAAGCGTTCTTT. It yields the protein CASSANPGTGFAEAFF.

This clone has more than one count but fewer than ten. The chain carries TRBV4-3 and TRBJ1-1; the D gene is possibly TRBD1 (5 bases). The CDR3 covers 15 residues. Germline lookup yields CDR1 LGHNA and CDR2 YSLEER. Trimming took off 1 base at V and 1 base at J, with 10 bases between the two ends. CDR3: CASSQADRRNTEAFF. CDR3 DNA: TGCGCCAGCAGCCAAGCCGACAGACGGAACACTGAAGCTTTCTTT.

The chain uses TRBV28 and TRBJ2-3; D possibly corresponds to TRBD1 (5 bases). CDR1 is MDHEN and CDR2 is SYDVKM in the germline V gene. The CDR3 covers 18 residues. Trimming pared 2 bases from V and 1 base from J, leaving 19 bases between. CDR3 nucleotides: TGTGCCAGCAGTTTAAGTGAACTCGGCCTAGGGGGCACAGATACGCAGTATTTT. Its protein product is CASSLSELGLGGTDTQYF.

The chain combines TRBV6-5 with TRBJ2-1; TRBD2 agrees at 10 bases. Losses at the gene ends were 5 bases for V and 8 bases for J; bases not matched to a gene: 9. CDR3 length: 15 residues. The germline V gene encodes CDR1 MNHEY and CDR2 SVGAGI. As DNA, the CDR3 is TGTGCCAGCAGTCCCCTAGCGGGAGAAGGCTATGAGCAGTTCTTC. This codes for CASSPLAGEGYEQFF.